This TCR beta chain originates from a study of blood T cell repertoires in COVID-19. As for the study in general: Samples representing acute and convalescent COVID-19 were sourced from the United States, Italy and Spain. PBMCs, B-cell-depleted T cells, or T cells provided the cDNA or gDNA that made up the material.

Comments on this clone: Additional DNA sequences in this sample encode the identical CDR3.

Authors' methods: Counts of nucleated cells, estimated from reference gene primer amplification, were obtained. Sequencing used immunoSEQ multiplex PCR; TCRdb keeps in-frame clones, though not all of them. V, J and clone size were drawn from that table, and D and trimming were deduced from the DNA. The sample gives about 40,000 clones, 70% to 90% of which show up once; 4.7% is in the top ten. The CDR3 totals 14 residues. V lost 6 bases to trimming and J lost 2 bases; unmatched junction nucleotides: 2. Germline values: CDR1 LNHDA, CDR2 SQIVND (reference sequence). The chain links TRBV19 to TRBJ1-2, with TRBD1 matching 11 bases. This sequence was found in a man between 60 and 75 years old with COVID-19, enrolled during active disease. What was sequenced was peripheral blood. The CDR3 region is CASRRTGGNYGYTF. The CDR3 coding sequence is TGTGCCAGTAGGCGGACAGGGGGCAACTATGGCTACACCTTC.